What follows are 27 T cell receptor beta chains derived from one specimen sequenced in a study of T cells in localized non-small cell lung cancer. Generated by immunoSEQ multiplex PCR, the TCRdb table keeps only in-frame clones and is missing some. In the table there are some 38,000 clones, 70% to 90% of which are singletons. The sequenced sample was peripheral blood mononuclear cells, obtained before any cancer treatment. Every receptor here comes from a male donor aged 60 or older with stage II lung adenocarcinoma.

This clone was recorded once. For the CDR3, the DNA is TGTGCCAGCAGTTACTCGAAGACTCGAACCGAGCAGTTCTTC. Translating it yields CASSYSKTRTEQFF. V and J are TRBV6-6 and TRBJ2-1; no firm D call. CDR1 and CDR2 (germline): MNHNY, SVGAGI (reference sequence). The ends were cut back, 0 bases at V and 10 bases at J, with 13 bases in the middle. The CDR3 is made up of 14 amino acids.

The chain couples TRBV6-1 to TRBJ2-3; D is uncertain. Trimming removed 8 bases at V and 7 bases at J, with 16 bases between. CDR1 and CDR2 (germline): MNHNS, SASEGT. The CDR3 consists of 13 residues. Written as DNA, the CDR3 is TGTGCCAGCTCGGAGCGAAGCCGACATACGCAGTATTTT. Encoded protein: CASSERSRHTQYF.

In this sample, this clone turned up once. V gene TRBV27 combines with J gene TRBJ1-1; a possible D gene is TRBD1 (5 bases). Per the germline V gene, CDR1 is MNHEY and CDR2 is SMNVEV (reference sequence). Trimming shortened V by 6 bases and J by 10 bases, and 18 bases separated the two germline ends. CDR3 length equals 13 residues. CDR3 DNA: TGTGCCAGCAGCCAGGATGAGGGGAGTGGAGCTTTCTTT. Its protein product is CASSQDEGSGAFF.

Comments on this clone: Additional DNA sequences in this sample encode the identical CDR3. The chain uses TRBV28 and TRBJ2-2, with TRBD1 as a possible D gene (6 bases). CDR3 length: 14 amino acids. V lost 5 bases, J lost 3 bases, and 10 bases lay in between. Germline V gives CDR1 MDHEN, CDR2 SYDVKM. CDR3 amino acids: CASSTTGYTGELFF. DNA for the CDR3: TGTGCCAGCAGTACGACAGGCTACACCGGGGAGCTGTTTTTT.

In its sample, this clone was seen once. V usage is TRBV5-4 and J usage is TRBJ2-1, with 11 nucleotides matching TRBD2. Per germline, CDR1 SGHNT and CDR2 YYREEE (reference sequence). V lost 4 bases and J lost 4; bases outside the gene matches: 4. The CDR3 spans 15 residues. The CDR3 sequence: CASSPTSGSYNEQFF. The CDR3 DNA sequence: TGTGCCAGCAGCCCCACTAGCGGGAGTTACAATGAGCAGTTCTTC.

This chain joins TRBV19 and TRBJ2-4; D possibly uses TRBD1 or TRBD2 (5 bases each). The CDR3 runs 15 residues. V was pared by 5 bases and J by 5 bases, with 16 bases between. Germline V gives CDR1 LNHDA, CDR2 SQIVND (reference sequence). The CDR3 here is CASSFSGRSQNIQYF. DNA for the CDR3: TGTGCCAGTAGTTTCTCGGGACGGAGCCAAAACATTCAGTACTTC.

This chain joins TRBV28 and TRBJ1-1; D not resolved. CDR3 length equals 12 residues. CDR1 and CDR2 from the germline V gene are MDHEN and SYDVKM. Trimming removed 3 bases at V and 6 bases at J, with 8 bases between. The CDR3 here is CASSFLRAEAFF. The DNA of the CDR3 is TGTGCCAGCAGTTTCCTAAGGGCTGAAGCTTTCTTT.

V usage is TRBV6-1 and J usage is TRBJ1-2; 9 bases map to TRBD1. Germline CDR1 is MNHNS and CDR2 is SASEGT. CDR3 length: 14 residues. J lost 8 bases, V lost 5 bases, and 9 bases had no gene match. The CDR3, as DNA: TGTGCCAGCAGTCGGGACAGGGCTTTAGGGGGCTACACCTTC. This encodes CASSRDRALGGYTF.

V is TRBV27 and J is TRBJ1-5, with a tentative D call TRBD1 (5 bases). The CDR3 covers 14 residues. V was clipped by 5 bases and J by 0 bases, with 8 bases between them. Germline values: CDR1 MNHEY, CDR2 SMNVEV (reference sequence). CDR3 sequence reads: CASSLQGSNQPQHF. The CDR3 DNA reads TGTGCCAGCAGTCTCCAGGGTAGCAATCAGCCCCAGCATTTT.

The chain combines TRBV27 with TRBJ1-6; D possibly corresponds to TRBD1 (6 bases). CDR1 MNHEY and CDR2 SMNVEV come from the germline V gene (reference sequence). The CDR3 runs to 16 residues. The V and J ends lost 5 bases and 7 bases respectively, with 18 bases between them. The CDR3 coding sequence is TGTGCCAGCAGTCAGAGAAGGGGGTCGGTCAATTCACCCCTCCACTTT. It codes for CASSQRRGSVNSPLHF.

In DNA, the CDR3 is TGTGCCAGTAGTAAGATAGCGGGGGGATATAACAATGAGCAGTTCTTC. It yields the protein CASSKIAGGYNNEQFF. The rearrangement uses TRBV19 and TRBJ2-1; the match to TRBD2 covers 10 bases. V trimming: 4 bases; J trimming: 5 bases; junction bases outside the gene matches: 8. Germline lookup yields CDR1 LNHDA and CDR2 SQIVND (reference sequence). The CDR3 is made up of 16 amino acids.

This clone was seen a single time. The rearrangement joins TRBV10-1 to TRBJ2-7; perhaps TRBD1 as D (5 bases). Germline CDR1 and CDR2: WNHNN and SYGVQD (reference sequence). The CDR3 runs 12 residues. In DNA form, the CDR3 reads TGCTCCCCTAGGGGCGACTCCTACGAGCAGTACTTC. This codes for CSPRGDSYEQYF.

The chain uses TRBV4-1 and TRBJ1-5, with 8 bases that match TRBD1. Germline trimming cut 3 bases from V and 5 bases from J; bases unmatched to any gene: 6. This CDR3 has 15 residues. Germline V gene data show CDR1 as MGHRA and CDR2 as YSYEKL. The CDR3 nucleotides are TGCGCCAGCAGCCACTCAACAGGGGGGTATCAGCCCCAGCATTTT. This sequence encodes CASSHSTGGYQPQHF.

This clone was detected once. CDR3 in amino acids: CASSLGVVRTPYEQYF. For the CDR3, the DNA is TGTGCCAGCAGCTTAGGGGTGGTGAGGACCCCTTACGAGCAGTACTTC. V and J are TRBV11-1 and TRBJ2-7; no firm D call. This CDR3 is 16 amino acids long. Germline assignment: CDR1 SGHAT and CDR2 FQDESV (reference sequence). V dropped 1 base and J dropped 4 bases, with 17 bases sitting between them.

V gene TRBV18 combines with J gene TRBJ2-7; weak D call: TRBD1 (5 bases). This CDR3 has 14 residues. Per the germline V gene, CDR1 is KGHSH and CDR2 is LQKENI. Trimming stripped 0 bases from V and 6 bases from J, with 12 bases between. The CDR3 reads CASSPPGLRGEQYF. CDR3 nucleotide sequence: TGTGCCAGCTCACCACCGGGGCTTAGGGGCGAGCAGTACTTC.

This clone was seen only once. The V gene is TRBV7-2, the J gene TRBJ1-5; D is ambiguous. The V gene's germline CDR1 is SGHTA and CDR2 FQGNSA. The CDR3 consists of 15 residues. The ends were cut back, 1 base at V and 0 bases at J, with 7 bases in the middle. The CDR3 loop is CASSLGHYSNQPQHF. The DNA for the CDR3 is TGTGCCAGCAGCTTAGGACATTATAGCAATCAGCCCCAGCATTTT.

This chain links TRBV7-8 with TRBJ2-7, with D maybe TRBD2 (6 bases). V lost 4 bases and J 3 bases, leaving 13 bases between the germline ends. CDR3 length equals 14 residues. Germline CDR1 SGHVS, CDR2 FQNEAQ. CDR3 loop: CASSSRTNHYEQYF. The CDR3 region has the DNA TGTGCCAGCAGCTCAAGGACTAACCACTACGAGCAGTACTTC.

The genes are TRBV27 and TRBJ2-6; 10 nucleotides line up with TRBD1. The CDR3 sequence is 18 residues long. Germline-derived CDR1 and CDR2 are MNHEY and SMNVEV (reference sequence). With 5 bases clipped from V and 4 bases from J, the junction kept 11 bases outside the gene matches. The CDR3 reads CASSQRPGQGSGANVLTF. The DNA of the CDR3 is TGTGCCAGCAGTCAAAGACCGGGACAGGGGTCCGGGGCCAACGTCCTGACTTTC.

J is TRBJ2-3 and V is TRBV6-5; TRBD2 is a possible D gene (7 bases). CDR3 length: 12 amino acids. V was clipped by 11 bases and J by 5 bases, with 14 bases between them. From germline, CDR1 is MNHEY and CDR2 SVGAGI. The DNA of the CDR3 is TGTGCCTCTACAGGGAGGGGAGATACGCAGTATTTT. Its protein product is CASTGRGDTQYF.

In nucleotides, the CDR3 is TGTGCCAGCAGTTCGGCAGGAGCTAGGGGGACCCAGTACTTC. Protein: CASSSAGARGTQYF. The V call is TRBV28, the J call TRBJ2-5, with a weak D call TRBD1 (5 bases). The CDR3 sequence is 14 residues long. Trimming removed 4 bases from V and 7 bases from J, with 16 bases in between. CDR1 MDHEN and CDR2 SYDVKM come from the germline V gene.

The chain combines TRBV7-2 with TRBJ2-3; D not resolved. CDR1 and CDR2 (germline): SGHTA, FQGNSA. V lost 4 bases, J lost 7 bases, and 6 bases lay in between. This CDR3 has 11 amino acids. CDR3 region: CASSSIYTQYF. The CDR3 bases are TGTGCCAGCAGCTCGATTTATACGCAGTATTTT.

The chain combines TRBV19 with TRBJ2-7; TRBD2 matches 8 bases. CDR3 size: 14 residues. After removal of 4 bases from V and 1 base from J, the junction contained 3 bases not matched to a gene. Germline V gene sequence: CDR1 LNHDA, CDR2 SQIVND (reference sequence). Written as DNA, the CDR3 is TGTGCCAGTAGTAACCTAGCGGGTTCCTACGAGCAGTACTTC. Translated: CASSNLAGSYEQYF.

V is TRBV5-1 and J is TRBJ2-5, with 15 bases identical to TRBD2. CDR1 is SGHRS and CDR2 is YFSETQ in the germline V gene. The ends lost 4 bases at V and 3 bases at J; junction bases unmatched: 4. CDR3 length: 16 amino acids. CDR3: CASSAGLAGGEETQYF. The CDR3 DNA sequence: TGCGCCAGCAGCGCCGGACTAGCGGGAGGGGAAGAGACCCAGTACTTC.

A remark on this clone: A junction end diverges from the germline sequence, so it may reflect a read error. The CDR3 protein is CASTREWRETQYF. The CDR3 coding sequence is TGTGCGAGCACCCGGGAGTGGCGCGAGACCCAGTACTTC. The chain joins TRBV2 to TRBJ2-5, with TRBD2 as a possible D gene (6 bases). This CDR3 spans 13 amino acids. Germline CDR1 reads SNHLY; CDR2 reads FYNNEI.

The chain couples TRBV5-1 to TRBJ2-7; TRBD2 matches at 8 bases. Germline CDR1 is SGHRS and CDR2 is YFSETQ. The CDR3 loop spans 15 amino acids. J was trimmed by 2 bases and V by 7 bases; bases with no gene match: 11. The DNA for the CDR3 is TGCGCCAGCGGACTCGCGGGGGGAAGGACCTACGAGCAGTACTTC. As protein: CASGLAGGRTYEQYF.

The CDR3 nucleotides read TGTGCCATCAGAGGCGGGCCCCACACCGGGGAGCTGTTTTTT. Translating gives CAIRGGPHTGELFF. The chain has TRBV10-3 and TRBJ2-2, with a weak D call TRBD2 (5 bases). Germline V gene data show CDR1 as ENHRY and CDR2 as SYGVKD. Trimming left V 6 bases short and J 3 bases short, with 11 bases between. The CDR3 consists of 14 residues.

A remark on this clone: A read error may account for a junction end that differs from germline. The V call is TRBV5-1, the J call TRBJ1-1; possible D gene TRBD1, 5 bases. Germline CDR1 reads SGHRS; CDR2 reads YFSETQ. The CDR3 covers 13 residues. The CDR3 coding sequence is TGCGCCAGCAGTTTGGGTTGGGGGACTGAAGCTTTCTTT. Translating it yields CASSLGWGTEAFF.